Listed here is a single T cell receptor (beta chain). Its antigen is currently unknown. TCRdb keeps only in-frame clones here, not all; method: immunoSEQ multiplex PCR. The sample carries tens of thousands of clones, about 90% recorded once. V was clipped by 3 bases and J by 8 bases; unmatched bases: 5. This CDR3 region has 13 residues. Germline assignment: CDR1 SNHLY and CDR2 FYNNEI. This entry is derived from a study of T cell responses to AZD1222 COVID-19 vaccine. Study observations and caveats: Vaccine-related CD4 TCRs covered spike, predominating at 160-218 and 743-854. Repertoires were collected only later (after the peak T cell response had occurred). Recipients of AZD1222 seropositive at baseline numbered only 6 or 7. Females outnumbered males among donors, who were mostly white British; clonal diversity was possibly underestimated.

Sequences were derived from peripheral blood, sampled on day 0 of MenACWY control vaccination. The origin of this receptor is an adult in good health. V is TRBV2 and J is TRBJ1-2, with 8 nucleotides matching TRBD1. The CDR3 here is CASSEAGGGGYTF. DNA for the CDR3: TGTGCCAGCAGTGAGGCAGGGGGCGGCGGCTACACCTTC.